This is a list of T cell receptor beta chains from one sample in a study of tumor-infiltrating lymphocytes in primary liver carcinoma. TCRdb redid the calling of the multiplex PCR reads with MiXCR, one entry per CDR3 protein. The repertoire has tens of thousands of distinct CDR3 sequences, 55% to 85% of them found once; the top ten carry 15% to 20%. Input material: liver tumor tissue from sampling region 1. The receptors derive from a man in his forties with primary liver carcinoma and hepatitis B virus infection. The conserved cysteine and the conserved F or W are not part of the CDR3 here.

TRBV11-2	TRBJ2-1	ASSRGISGSSYNEQF
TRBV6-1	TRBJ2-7	ASSEEAGSSYEQY
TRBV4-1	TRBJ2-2	ASSRDRVSPGSCF
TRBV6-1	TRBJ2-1	ANSEWQWADEQF
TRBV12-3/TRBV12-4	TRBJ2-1	TSSLPGHYNEQF
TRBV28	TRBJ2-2	TTWPRANTGELF
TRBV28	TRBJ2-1	ASSSPLEQF
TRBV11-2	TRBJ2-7	ASSARERGFYEQY
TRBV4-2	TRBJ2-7	ASNQERTRSYEQY
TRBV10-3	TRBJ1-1	AMRPTGGGPEAF
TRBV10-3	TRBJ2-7	AISESQRGAYEQY
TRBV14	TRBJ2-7	ASSQGTYYDQY
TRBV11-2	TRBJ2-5	ASSPTWAAQETQY
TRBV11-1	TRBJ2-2	AGSLLAVGELF
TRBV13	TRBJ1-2	TSSLGQGST
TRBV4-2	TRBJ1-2	ASRQDDGDYGYT
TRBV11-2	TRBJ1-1	RSSFSTGETEAF
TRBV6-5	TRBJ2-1	ASGYSRGGGSYNEQF
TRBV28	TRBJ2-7	ASGLRPPLGGEQY
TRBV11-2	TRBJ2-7	ASSLCVGLAGVGYVQY
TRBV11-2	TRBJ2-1	ASSLDIALAMCEQL
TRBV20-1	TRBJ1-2	SAGDRGHYGYT
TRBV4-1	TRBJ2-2	ASSQEAGNIGELF
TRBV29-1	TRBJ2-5	SAGLAGGRRENQY
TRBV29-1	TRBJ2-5	SCRRTGLGETQY
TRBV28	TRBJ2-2	AGSLSKGGGAGELF
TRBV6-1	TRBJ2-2	ASPRDLNTGELF
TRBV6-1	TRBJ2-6	ASTFDRGSSGVNVLT
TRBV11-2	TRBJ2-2	ASSDSWARVRNTGELF
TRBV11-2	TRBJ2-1	VSGSRTSGRIYEQF
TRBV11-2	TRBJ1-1	TSSLTPGYTEVF
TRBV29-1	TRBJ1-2	SVVRTGLDAGYT
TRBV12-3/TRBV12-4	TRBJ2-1	ASSTGEIREQF
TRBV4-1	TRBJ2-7	ASSPGSLTPYEQY
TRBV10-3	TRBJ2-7	AISGGTLQARGKQRIDQY
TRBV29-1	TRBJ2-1	SVAPSGSLYNEQF
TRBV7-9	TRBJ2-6	ASSLDSANSGANVLT
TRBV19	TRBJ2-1	ASSIEGGRGEQF
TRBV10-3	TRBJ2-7	AISEYDRGLNEQY
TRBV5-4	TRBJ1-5	ASSLGGQGSNQPHH
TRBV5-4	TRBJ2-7	ASNLGDLQGHNEQY
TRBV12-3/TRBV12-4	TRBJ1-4	ASGLLGTDNEKLF
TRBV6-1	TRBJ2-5	ANGLAILQETQY
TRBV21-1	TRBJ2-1	ASSKGSRELLSYNEQF
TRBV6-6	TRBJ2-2	VSNEQGFPGELF
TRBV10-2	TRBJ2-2	ARSESAPGELL
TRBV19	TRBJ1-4	ASSPTGTNEKLF
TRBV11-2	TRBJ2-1	TSSSAASGNEQF
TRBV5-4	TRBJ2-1	ASNAGYSSYNGQF
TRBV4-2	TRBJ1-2	ASSQEHGAWQLYGYT
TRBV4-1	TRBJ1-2	ASGHELDGQGILRGYT
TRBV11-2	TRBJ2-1	ASSIGTLQRYNEQL
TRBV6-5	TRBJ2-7	ASRSKVTGAGQQY
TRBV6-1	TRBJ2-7	ASSLGESCEQY
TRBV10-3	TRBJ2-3	ATNAETSGTYTQY
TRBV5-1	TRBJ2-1	ASSLDGTTGDRNEQF
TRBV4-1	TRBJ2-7	ASIQDLLAEDQY
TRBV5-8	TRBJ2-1	ASSSWTGGFDEQF
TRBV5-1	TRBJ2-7	ASSLVQSYEQY
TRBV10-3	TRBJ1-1	ATLTELNSEVF